The rows below give T cell receptor beta chains drawn from one sample of a study of T cells after yellow fever vaccination. A single record per CDR3 protein comes from TCRdb applying MiXCR to the 5' RACE reads. The sample lists some 120,000 distinct CDR3 sequences; roughly 15% were seen once. Sequences were derived from CD8+ T cells sorted from PBMCs, sampled 5 days after the yellow fever booster vaccination. The receptors derive from a man in his late teens or twenties who received the YFV17D yellow fever vaccine. The CDR3 runs from the conserved cysteine through the conserved F or W. The order of the fields is CDR3 protein, CDR3 DNA, D gene, V gene, J gene, clone size. A D gene is named only where the DNA matches it firmly. A row's size may be missing; if present it is once, few, many or a size class.

CDR3aa: CATSPTGVEQFF
CDR3nt: TGTGCCACCAGTCCAACAGGGGTCGAGCAGTTCTTC
d_gene: TRBD1
v_gene: TRBV24-1
j_gene: TRBJ2-1
abundance: NA

CDR3aa: CASSLAASSGEQFF
CDR3nt: TGTGCCAGCAGCTTAGCGGCTAGCAGCGGTGAGCAGTTCTTC
d_gene: NA
v_gene: TRBV7-6
j_gene: TRBJ2-1
abundance: few

CDR3aa: CASNKQGNTGELFF
CDR3nt: TGTGCCAGCAATAAACAGGGGAACACCGGGGAGCTGTTTTTT
d_gene: NA
v_gene: TRBV6-4
j_gene: TRBJ2-2
abundance: NA

CDR3aa: CASSKVEGTYSNQPQHF
CDR3nt: TGTGCCAGCAGCAAGGTGGAGGGGACTTATAGCAATCAGCCCCAGCATTTT
d_gene: NA
v_gene: TRBV7-8
j_gene: TRBJ1-5
abundance: many

CDR3aa: CASSPEIQGARGYGYTF
CDR3nt: TGCGCCAGCAGCCCGGAAATACAGGGGGCGCGGGGCTATGGCTACACCTTC
d_gene: TRBD1
v_gene: TRBV4-3
j_gene: TRBJ1-2
abundance: NA

CDR3aa: CASSLGSSYNSPLHF
CDR3nt: TGTGCCAGCAGCCTTGGGAGCTCCTATAATTCACCCCTCCACTTT
d_gene: NA
v_gene: TRBV7-2
j_gene: TRBJ1-6
abundance: NA

CDR3aa: CASSLGGVLLNSPLHF
CDR3nt: TGTGCCAGCAGCTTAGGTGGGGTTCTACTTAATTCACCCCTCCACTTT
d_gene: NA
v_gene: TRBV7-2
j_gene: TRBJ1-6
abundance: NA

CDR3aa: CASSSQRGGLQETQYF
CDR3nt: TGTGCCAGCAGCTCCCAGCGGGGGGGCCTCCAGGAGACCCAGTACTTC
d_gene: TRBD2
v_gene: TRBV7-2
j_gene: TRBJ2-5
abundance: few

CDR3aa: CASGTGTSVTGELFF
CDR3nt: TGTGCCAGCGGAACCGGGACTAGCGTAACCGGGGAGCTGTTTTTT
d_gene: TRBD2
v_gene: TRBV7-9
j_gene: TRBJ2-2
abundance: few

CDR3aa: CASSGGTGERNTEAFF
CDR3nt: TGCGCCAGCAGCGGAGGGACAGGGGAAAGGAACACTGAAGCTTTCTTT
d_gene: TRBD1
v_gene: TRBV5-1
j_gene: TRBJ1-1
abundance: few

CDR3aa: CASSRGLAGGEDTQYF
CDR3nt: TGTGCCAGCAGTCGTGGACTAGCGGGGGGGGAAGATACGCAGTATTTT
d_gene: TRBD2
v_gene: TRBV7-6
j_gene: TRBJ2-3
abundance: few

CDR3aa: CSARQGRTQYF
CDR3nt: TGCAGTGCTCGACAGGGTCGTACGCAGTATTTT
d_gene: TRBD1
v_gene: TRBV20-1
j_gene: TRBJ2-3
abundance: NA

CDR3aa: CASSPSQRGDTYEQYF
CDR3nt: TGTGCCAGCTCACCAAGCCAGCGGGGAGACACCTACGAGCAGTACTTC
d_gene: TRBD2
v_gene: TRBV18
j_gene: TRBJ2-7
abundance: once

CDR3aa: CASSPETGWSQGTQYF
CDR3nt: TGTGCCAGCAGTCCGGAGACAGGGTGGTCCCAGGGTACGCAGTATTTT
d_gene: TRBD1
v_gene: TRBV12-3/TRBV12-4
j_gene: TRBJ2-3
abundance: NA

CDR3aa: CASSLNPSSEATGELFF
CDR3nt: TGTGCCAGCAGCTTAAACCCGTCGAGCGAGGCCACCGGGGAGCTGTTTTTT
d_gene: NA
v_gene: TRBV7-9
j_gene: TRBJ2-2
abundance: few

CDR3aa: CATSDFGSGAKQFF
CDR3nt: TGTGCCACCAGTGATTTTGGAAGCGGGGCGAAGCAGTTCTTC
d_gene: TRBD2
v_gene: TRBV24-1
j_gene: TRBJ2-1
abundance: few

CDR3aa: CASSPWADTYNEQFF
CDR3nt: TGTGCCAGCAGCCCCTGGGCGGATACCTACAATGAGCAGTTCTTC
d_gene: NA
v_gene: TRBV7-7
j_gene: TRBJ2-1
abundance: NA